This TCR beta chain was sequenced during a study of blood T cell repertoires in COVID-19. V shed 5 bases, J shed 2 bases, and the junction held 4 bases outside the gene matches. This CDR3 has 15 residues. Per the germline V gene, CDR1 is MNHEY and CDR2 is SVGAGI. The data were produced by immunoSEQ multiplex PCR, yet TCRdb's version contains in-frame clones alone and is incomplete. The data show more than 85,000 clones, about 75% seen once. The genes are TRBV6-5 and TRBJ1-4, with 8 bases lining up with TRBD1. The clonotype comes from a woman in her 70s with acute or convalescent COVID-19. Sequenced input: peripheral blood. The CDR3: CASSQGATTNEKLFF. In DNA form, the CDR3 reads TGTGCCAGCAGTCAGGGGGCCACGACTAATGAAAAACTGTTTTTT.